These 7 T cell receptor beta chains were all obtained from the same sample, sequenced in a study of shared clonotypes between healthy human individuals. Profiling relied on immunoSEQ multiplex PCR, and the TCRdb table lists in-frame clones only, not all of them. This table has around 550,000 clones, 90% to 97% appearing once. Material: naive CD4+ T cells sorted from blood. Sample subset: CD45RA+ positively selected. These receptors came from a woman in her 30s in good health.

The chain uses TRBV7-8 and TRBJ1-1, with a weak D call TRBD1 (6 bases). The CDR3 has 14 amino acids. V was clipped by 5 bases and J by 4 bases, with 14 bases between them. Germline CDR1 and CDR2: SGHVS and FQNEAQ. CDR3: CASSPIGGGTEAFF. The CDR3 nucleotides read TGTGCCAGCAGCCCCATCGGAGGGGGCACTGAAGCTTTCTTT.

This sequence joins TRBV11-2 and TRBJ1-3; no clear D. The CDR3 length is 14 residues. The ends were cut back, 2 bases at V and 2 bases at J, with 7 bases in the middle. In germline, CDR1 is SGHAT, CDR2 FQNNGV. The CDR3 coding sequence is TGTGCCAGCAGCTTACAGGAAGCTGGAAACACCATATATTTT. This encodes CASSLQEAGNTIYF.

The gene calls are TRBV7-9 and TRBJ2-3; no clear D gene. Germline CDR1 reads SEHNR; CDR2 reads FQNEAQ (reference sequence). Trimming pared 1 base from V and 0 bases from J, leaving 17 bases between. The CDR3 consists of 18 residues. CDR3 nucleotide sequence: TGTGCCAGCAGCTTAGGTTGGGTTTTAGGGAACAGCACAGATACGCAGTATTTT. It is translated as CASSLGWVLGNSTDTQYF.

The chain is built from TRBV30 and TRBJ2-5; D tentatively reads TRBD1 or TRBD2 (7 bases each). Trimming shortened V by 2 bases and J by 2 bases, and 15 bases separated the two germline ends. The CDR3 totals 15 residues. Germline-derived CDR1 and CDR2 are GTSNPN and SVGIG (reference sequence). In DNA form, the CDR3 reads TGTGCCTGGAGTCCCAGGGGGGGCGGGCAAGAGACCCAGTACTTC. Translating it yields CAWSPRGGGQETQYF.

The chain employs TRBV11-2 and TRBJ2-5; D is perhaps TRBD1 (6 bases). V lost 2 bases and J lost 5, with 15 bases in between. CDR1 is SGHAT and CDR2 is FQNNGV in the germline V gene. The CDR3 has 15 residues. Written as DNA, the CDR3 is TGTGCCAGCAGCTTAATGGCAGGGGTGGTTGAGACCCAGTACTTC. Amino acid sequence: CASSLMAGVVETQYF.

The chain joins TRBV7-9 to TRBJ2-5; TRBD2 matches 9 bases. The germline V gene encodes CDR1 SEHNR and CDR2 FQNEAQ (reference sequence). J gave up 2 bases and V 0 bases, and 10 bases lay outside the gene matches. The CDR3 is 18 residues long. The CDR3 nucleotides are TGTGCCAGCAGCTTAGCGCCGGTAGCGGGAGTGGGGCAAGAGACCCAGTACTTC. Translation: CASSLAPVAGVGQETQYF.

The rearrangement joins TRBV11-3 to TRBJ2-5; the D call may be TRBD1 or TRBD2 (5 bases each). CDR1 is SGHNT and CDR2 is YENEEA in the germline V gene. The CDR3 loop spans 13 amino acids. The ends were cut back, 2 bases at V and 4 bases at J, with 8 bases in the middle. In nucleotides, the CDR3 is TGTGCCAGCAGCTTACGGGGCCGAGAGACCCAGTACTTC. This gives the protein CASSLRGRETQYF.